The rows below give T cell receptor beta chains drawn from one sample of a study of blood T cell repertoires in COVID-19. Sequencing used immunoSEQ multiplex PCR; TCRdb keeps in-frame clones, though not all of them. The table records about 54,000 clones, around 87% of them present only once. Sequencing was done on a sample of peripheral blood. The origin of the receptors is a man aged 45-65 years with active COVID-19. CDR3s include the opening cysteine and the closing phenylalanine or tryptophan. Fields, in order: CDR3 length, D gene, J gene, V gene, clone size, CDR3 protein, CDR3 DNA. The D gene is left open where the match is weak. Size tells how often a clone was seen (once, few, many) or the class of an expanded clone, and some rows leave it out.

15	.	TRBJ1-3	TRBV6-5	.	CASTSAISSGNTIYF	TGTGCCAGCACCTCCGCTATAAGCTCTGGAAACACCATATATTTT
16	TRBD2	TRBJ2-5	TRBV2	.	CASTRTSGRGQETQYF	TGTGCCAGCACGAGGACTAGCGGGAGAGGGCAAGAGACCCAGTACTTC
18	.	TRBJ1-5	TRBV19	.	CASSIDSGTINSNQPQHF	TGTGCCAGTAGTATAGACAGTGGGACAATAAATAGCAATCAGCCCCAGCATTTT
14	.	TRBJ2-2	TRBV18	.	CASSPGGGTGELFF	TGTGCCAGCTCACCAGGCGGAGGGACCGGGGAGCTGTTTTTT
13	.	TRBJ2-7	TRBV30	.	CAWSRGRIPEQYF	TGTGCCTGGAGCCGAGGCCGGATTCCCGAGCAGTACTTC
17	TRBD2	TRBJ2-1	TRBV24-1	.	CATSDRGLAGGPGEQFF	TGTGCCACCAGTGACCGAGGACTAGCGGGAGGCCCCGGTGAGCAGTTCTTC
13	TRBD1	TRBJ2-4	TRBV7-3	.	CASSSGTGNIQYF	TGTGCCAGCAGTTCCGGGACAGGCAACATTCAGTACTTC
14	.	TRBJ1-2	TRBV9	.	CASSGTALNYGYTF	TGTGCCAGCAGCGGGACAGCCCTTAACTATGGCTACACCTTC
18	TRBD2	TRBJ2-7	TRBV7-2	.	CASSRAGTSGRRGGEQYF	TGTGCCAGCAGCCGGGCCGGGACTAGCGGGAGGCGGGGAGGCGAGCAGTACTTC
16	TRBD2	TRBJ2-7	TRBV7-9	.	CASSLPWSGVSYEQYF	TGTGCCAGCAGCTTACCCTGGAGCGGGGTCTCCTACGAGCAGTACTTC
16	TRBD1	TRBJ1-1	TRBV6-4	.	CASSQGTGGMGTEAFF	TGTGCCAGCAGTCAAGGGACAGGGGGAATGGGCACTGAAGCTTTCTTT
13	.	TRBJ1-5	TRBV12-3/TRBV12-4	.	CASSSGLGQPQHF	TGTGCCAGCAGTTCAGGGTTGGGTCAGCCCCAGCATTTT
14	TRBD1	TRBJ1-6	TRBV3-1/TRBV3-2	.	CASSQWDSESPLHF	TGTGCCAGCAGCCAATGGGACAGCGAATCACCCCTCCACTTT
14	.	TRBJ1-2	TRBV27	few	CASSRSRGTYGYTF	TGTGCCAGCAGCCGATCCCGGGGTACATATGGCTACACCTTC
14	.	TRBJ2-7	TRBV28	.	CASSLGAGNYEQYF	TGTGCCAGCAGTTTAGGGGCAGGGAACTACGAGCAGTACTTC
14	TRBD2	TRBJ2-4	TRBV19	.	CASSIVAGVNIQYF	TGTGCCAGTAGTATAGTAGCGGGGGTGAACATTCAGTACTTC
13	.	TRBJ2-5	TRBV18	.	CASSPNQGETQYF	TGTGCCAGCTCACCAAACCAGGGAGAGACCCAGTACTTC
15	.	TRBJ1-2	TRBV6-2/TRBV6-3	.	CASSYGGSASYGYTF	TGTGCCAGCAGTTACGGAGGATCCGCCTCCTATGGCTACACCTTC
15	TRBD2	TRBJ2-1	TRBV5-1	.	CASSLSAGGPNEQFF	TGCGCCAGCAGCTTGTCCGCGGGGGGGCCCAATGAGCAGTTCTTC
14	.	TRBJ2-3	TRBV5-4	.	CASSSPEGTDTQYF	TGTGCCAGCAGCTCCCCAGAGGGCACAGATACGCAGTATTTT
15	TRBD1	TRBJ1-1	TRBV9	.	CASSVARTGNTEAFF	TGTGCCAGCAGCGTAGCCAGGACAGGGAACACTGAAGCTTTCTTT
13	.	TRBJ1-1	TRBV29-1	.	CSAGSRGTTEAFF	TGCAGCGCGGGATCCCGGGGGACCACTGAAGCTTTCTTT
15	TRBD2	TRBJ2-7	TRBV6-2/TRBV6-3	.	CASTPPSGRAYEQYF	TGTGCCAGCACCCCCCCAAGCGGGAGGGCCTACGAGCAGTACTTC
17	.	TRBJ2-7	TRBV9	.	CASSGGQGRTTSYEQYF	TGTGCCAGCAGCGGGGGTCAGGGGAGAACGACCTCCTACGAGCAGTACTTC
14	.	TRBJ1-1	TRBV7-3	.	CASSLNSQNTEAFF	TGTGCCAGCAGCTTAAACAGTCAGAACACTGAAGCTTTCTTT
23	.	TRBJ2-7	TRBV24-1	.	CATSDRTNNFDAGTCMAKREQYF	TGTGCCACCAGTGATCGCACAAACAATTTTGACGCCGGGACTTGTATGGCCAAACGCGAGCAGTACTTC
13	.	TRBJ2-2	TRBV9	.	CASSVAVTGELFF	TGTGCCAGCAGCGTAGCGGTTACCGGGGAGCTGTTTTTT
15	TRBD1	TRBJ1-4	TRBV19	.	CASLQPGTGDEKLFF	TGTGCCAGCCTTCAACCCGGGACAGGGGACGAAAAACTGTTTTTT
17	TRBD2	TRBJ2-1	TRBV6-2/TRBV6-3	.	CASSYPPRGGPGNEQFF	TGTGCCAGCAGTTACCCCCCTCGGGGAGGGCCAGGGAATGAGCAGTTCTTC
14	TRBD1	TRBJ1-1	TRBV10-3	.	CAISPGQGIPEAFF	TGTGCCATCAGCCCCGGACAGGGGATACCTGAAGCTTTCTTT
13	.	TRBJ1-1	TRBV3-1/TRBV3-2	few	CASSHQGNTEAFF	TGTGCCAGCAGCCACCAGGGGAACACTGAAGCTTTCTTT
15	.	TRBJ2-3	TRBV5-4	few	CASSSREQSTDTQYF	TGTGCCAGCAGCTCTCGAGAGCAAAGCACAGATACGCAGTATTTT
15	TRBD2	TRBJ2-1	TRBV3-1/TRBV3-2	.	CASSPVLAGDNEQFF	TGTGCCAGCAGCCCGGTACTAGCGGGAGACAATGAGCAGTTCTTC
12	.	TRBJ2-3	TRBV29-1	.	CSVEGRGYTQYF	TGCAGCGTTGAGGGCAGGGGATATACGCAGTATTTT
15	.	TRBJ2-1	TRBV24-1	.	CATSDWIASAGEQFF	TGTGCCACCAGTGATTGGATCGCTTCCGCGGGGGAGCAGTTCTTC
15	TRBD2	TRBJ2-2	TRBV6-5	.	CASGAASGKSGELFF	TGTGCCAGCGGGGCGGCTAGCGGGAAATCCGGGGAGCTGTTTTTT
15	TRBD1	TRBJ2-7	TRBV19	.	CASSIGQGAAHEQYF	TGTGCCAGTAGTATCGGACAGGGGGCAGCCCACGAGCAGTACTTC
15	TRBD1	TRBJ2-1	TRBV19	.	CASSMRTGGSQEQFF	TGTGCCAGTAGTATGAGGACAGGGGGGTCCCAGGAGCAGTTCTTC
15	.	TRBJ2-3	TRBV6-5	.	CASSPGLLNTDTQYF	TGTGCCAGCAGCCCCGGACTCCTAAACACAGATACGCAGTATTTT
11	.	TRBJ2-5	TRBV5-1	.	CASSIKETQYF	TGCGCCAGCAGCATAAAAGAGACCCAGTACTTC
16	.	TRBJ2-2	TRBV28	.	CASHEEGVRNTGELFF	TGTGCCAGCCACGAGGAAGGGGTCCGGAACACCGGGGAGCTGTTTTTT
14	TRBD1	TRBJ1-1	TRBV7-2	few	CASSLEGGVTEAFF	TGTGCCAGCAGCCTAGAAGGGGGCGTCACTGAAGCTTTCTTT
14	TRBD1	TRBJ2-5	TRBV28	.	CASSGGHSRETQYF	TGTGCCAGCTCAGGGGGACACTCCAGGGAGACCCAGTACTTC
13	.	TRBJ1-5	TRBV30	.	CAWMEDSNQPQHF	TGTGCCTGGATGGAGGACAGCAATCAGCCCCAGCATTTT
13	TRBD1	TRBJ2-1	TRBV7-2	.	CASSADRQGDEFF	TGTGCCAGCAGCGCGGACCGACAGGGGGACGAGTTCTTC
14	.	TRBJ1-6	TRBV5-4	.	CASGHGGGGSPLHF	TGTGCCAGCGGCCACGGGGGCGGGGGTTCACCCCTCCACTTT
16	.	TRBJ1-1	TRBV5-5	.	CASSRLDRGVRTEAFF	TGTGCCAGCAGTCGCTTGGATCGGGGGGTTCGGACTGAAGCTTTCTTT
12	TRBD1	TRBJ1-2	TRBV30	.	CAWTGGDYGYTF	TGTGCCTGGACAGGGGGCGACTATGGCTACACCTTC
15	.	TRBJ1-5	TRBV19	.	CASSTSYSGTQPQHF	TGTGCCAGTAGTACCTCTTACAGCGGCACTCAGCCCCAGCATTTT
13	TRBD1	TRBJ2-7	TRBV11-2	.	CASSGTGSYEQYF	TGTGCCAGCTCCGGGACAGGGTCCTACGAGCAGTACTTC
15	TRBD1	TRBJ2-7	TRBV2	.	CATRTGPLDSYEQYF	TGTGCCACCCGGACAGGGCCCCTAGATTCCTACGAGCAGTACTTC
15	TRBD2	TRBJ2-5	TRBV5-1	.	CASSLSTSGGETQYF	TGCGCCAGCAGCCTGTCTACTAGCGGGGGAGAGACCCAGTACTTC
15	.	TRBJ1-3	TRBV7-2	.	CASTTYTGAGNTIYF	TGTGCCAGCACCACTTACACGGGAGCGGGAAACACCATATATTTT
14	TRBD1	TRBJ1-1	TRBV27	.	CASSFDRGNTEAFF	TGTGCCAGCAGTTTTGACAGGGGGAACACTGAAGCTTTCTTT
16	TRBD2	TRBJ2-2	TRBV6-2/TRBV6-3	.	CASSPTSAPNTGELFF	TGTGCCAGCAGCCCTACTAGCGCCCCGAACACCGGGGAGCTGTTTTTT
14	.	TRBJ2-3	TRBV9	.	CASSVAEGADTQYF	TGTGCCAGCAGCGTAGCCGAGGGGGCAGATACGCAGTATTTT